These 11 T cell receptor beta chains came from one sample sequenced in a study of OX40 agonist ivuxolimab in advanced cancers. The library was prepared using the immunoSEQ multiplex PCR assay. As stored in TCRdb, this immuneACCESS dataset retains in-frame rearrangements with V and J assigned. A fraction of the clones does not appear; measured against another copy, unresolved V genes explain less than half of the discrepancy, and the remainder lacks a known reason. In all, the sample holds under 100,000 clones, and around 85% of those were seen once. The leading ten clones occupy around 2.5% of the sample. The starting material was CD4+ or CD8+ T cells sorted from blood, obtained in a trial of the OX40 agonist ivuxolimab. All receptors come from an adult with an advanced solid tumor such as melanoma, head and neck, liver or kidney cancer.

This clone is a singleton in its sample. The chain links TRBV7-9 to TRBJ1-4, with 8 bases matching TRBD1. V lost 5 bases to trimming and J lost 0 bases; unmatched junction nucleotides: 11. The CDR3 has 18 amino acids. The germline V gene encodes CDR1 SEHNR and CDR2 FQNEAQ (reference sequence). The DNA for the CDR3 is TGTGCCAGCAGCCGTATACGACAGGGGCTGGCAACTAATGAAAAACTGTTTTTT. Amino acids: CASSRIRQGLATNEKLFF.

This clone was seen just once. CDR3 residues: CASSVGASGGSFTYEQYF. CDR3 coding DNA: TGTGCCAGCAGCGTAGGGGCTAGCGGGGGGTCCTTTACCTACGAGCAGTACTTC. This chain connects TRBV9 to TRBJ2-7; TRBD2 matches 11 bases. The V segment lost 0 bases and the J segment 2 bases; nucleotides outside the gene matches: 10. Germline V gene sequence: CDR1 SGDLS, CDR2 YYNGEE. This CDR3 is built from 18 residues.

The rearrangement joins TRBV7-9 to TRBJ2-2, with 10 bases aligning to TRBD2. Germline CDR1 SEHNR, CDR2 FQNEAQ (reference sequence). This CDR3 is built from 16 residues. Unmatched junction bases numbered 7, after V lost 5 bases and J lost 4 bases. CDR3 coding DNA: TGTGCCAGCAGCCCCACGAGCGGGGGGGGCACCGGGGAGCTGTTTTTT. Encoded protein: CASSPTSGGGTGELFF.

The chain links TRBV18 to TRBJ1-6; D not certain. This CDR3 has 14 residues. Trimming took off 3 bases at V and 10 bases at J, with 13 bases between the two ends. Germline CDR1 is KGHSH and CDR2 is LQKENI. The CDR3 loop is CASSPDLMWSPLHF. DNA of the CDR3: TGTGCCAGCTCACCCGACCTGATGTGGTCACCCCTCCACTTT.

The table lists this clone with a count of one. The chain is built from TRBV5-6 and TRBJ1-2; TRBD1 aligns across 9 bases. The CDR3 consists of 14 residues. From germline, CDR1 is SGHDT and CDR2 YYEEEE. The J segment lost 4 bases and the V segment lost 4 bases, leaving 5 bases of the junction unmatched. CDR3 DNA sequence: TGTGCCAGCAGCCTAAAGACAGGGGGCTATGGCTACACCTTC. Translating it yields CASSLKTGGYGYTF. The full variable domain, with the rest looked up from reference TRBV5-6 and TRBJ1-2, is DAGVTQSPTHLIKTRGQQVTLRCSPKSGHDTVSWYQQALGQGPQFIFQYYEEEERQRGNFPDRFSGHQFPNYSSELNVNALLLGDSALYLCASSLKTGGYGYTFGSGTRLTVV.

The genes are TRBV7-3 and TRBJ2-7; 8 nucleotides line up with TRBD1. Germline V lookup: CDR1 SGHTA, CDR2 FQGTGA. This CDR3 region has 14 residues. The J segment lost 5 bases and the V segment lost 2 bases, leaving 5 bases of the junction unmatched. The CDR3 loop reads CASSLSAGGDEQYF. In DNA, the CDR3 is TGTGCCAGCAGCTTATCAGCAGGGGGCGACGAGCAGTACTTC.

V usage is TRBV7-6 and J usage is TRBJ2-5; 7 bases fit TRBD2. Per the germline V gene, CDR1 is SGHVS and CDR2 is FNYEAQ. The CDR3 sequence is 13 residues long. V lost 5 bases, J lost 5 bases, and 5 bases stayed unmatched. CDR3 sequence: CASSLGLEETQYF. The CDR3 bases are TGTGCCAGCAGCCTTGGACTAGAGGAGACCCAGTACTTC.

This chain links TRBV12-5 with TRBJ2-7; 8 bases are shared with TRBD1. V was pared by 6 bases and J by 1 base, with 11 bases of the junction left unmatched. Germline CDR1 LGHNT, CDR2 FRNRAP. This CDR3 is built from 16 residues. This CDR3 is CASGNNRGAASYEQYF. In DNA, the CDR3 is TGTGCTAGTGGGAACAACAGGGGGGCAGCGTCCTACGAGCAGTACTTC.

V and J are TRBV2 and TRBJ2-6; a weak D match, TRBD1 (5 bases). CDR3 length: 17 residues. The V end lost 1 base, the J end lost 2 bases, and 12 bases lay between the germline ends. The V gene's germline CDR1 is SNHLY and CDR2 FYNNEI. The CDR3 sequence is CASSEGAAGPGANVLTF. The CDR3, as DNA: TGTGCCAGCAGTGAAGGGGCCGCAGGGCCTGGGGCCAACGTCCTGACTTTC.

CDR3 nucleotides: TGTGCCAGCAGCTTGGATTTCTATGGCTACACCTTC. Translated: CASSLDFYGYTF. The chain has TRBV5-6 and TRBJ1-2; D is undetermined. Germline loops: CDR1 SGHDT, CDR2 YYEEEE. The CDR3 consists of 12 residues. V was pared by 0 bases and J by 4 bases, with 4 bases between.

The rearrangement uses TRBV5-1 and TRBJ2-7; perhaps TRBD2 as D (5 bases). Germline CDR1 reads SGHRS; CDR2 reads YFSETQ. With 3 bases removed from V and 5 bases from J, the gap between germline ends came to 15 bases. The CDR3 extends over 14 amino acids. The CDR3 region is CASSSSDPGNEQYF. As DNA, the CDR3 is TGCGCCAGCAGCTCGTCGGACCCCGGGAACGAGCAGTACTTC.